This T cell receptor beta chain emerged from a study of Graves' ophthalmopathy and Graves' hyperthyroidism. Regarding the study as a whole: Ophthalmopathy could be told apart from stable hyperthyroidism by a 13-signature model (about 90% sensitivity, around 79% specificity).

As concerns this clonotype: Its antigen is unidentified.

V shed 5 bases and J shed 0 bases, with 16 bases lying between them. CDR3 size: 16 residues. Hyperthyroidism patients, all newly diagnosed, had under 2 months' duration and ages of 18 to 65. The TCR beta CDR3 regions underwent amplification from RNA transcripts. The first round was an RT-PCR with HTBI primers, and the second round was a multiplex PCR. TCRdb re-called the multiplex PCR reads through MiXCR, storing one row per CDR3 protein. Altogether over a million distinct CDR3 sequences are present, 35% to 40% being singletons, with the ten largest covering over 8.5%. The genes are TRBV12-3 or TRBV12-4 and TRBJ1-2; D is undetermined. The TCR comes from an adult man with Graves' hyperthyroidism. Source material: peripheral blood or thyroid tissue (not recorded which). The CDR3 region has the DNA TGTGCCAGCAGTCTTAAGAGGACGGGAGCTAACTATGGCTACACCTTC. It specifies CASSLKRTGANYGYTF.